The present T cell receptor beta chain was sequenced within a study of blood T cell repertoires in COVID-19. Under the authors' procedure: Estimated nucleated cell counts came from reference gene primer amplification. Clones were sequenced by immunoSEQ multiplex PCR, and TCRdb holds only the in-frame ones, with some missing. V and J calls plus clone size are reproduced from that table; the DNA served to infer D and trimming. The sample has 150,000 to 200,000 clones; around nine tenths are singletons. Germline values: CDR1 MNHEY, CDR2 SVGAGI. The V end was cut by 2 bases, the J end by 5 bases, with 4 bases between. The CDR3 length is 11 residues.

The V call is TRBV6-5, the J call TRBJ2-7; D is ambiguous. Sequencing used peripheral blood. The clonotype originates from a man between 65 and 85 years old with active or convalescent COVID-19. The CDR3 region has the DNA TGTGCCAGCAGTTACAGCCACGAGCAGTACTTC. Its translation: CASSYSHEQYF.